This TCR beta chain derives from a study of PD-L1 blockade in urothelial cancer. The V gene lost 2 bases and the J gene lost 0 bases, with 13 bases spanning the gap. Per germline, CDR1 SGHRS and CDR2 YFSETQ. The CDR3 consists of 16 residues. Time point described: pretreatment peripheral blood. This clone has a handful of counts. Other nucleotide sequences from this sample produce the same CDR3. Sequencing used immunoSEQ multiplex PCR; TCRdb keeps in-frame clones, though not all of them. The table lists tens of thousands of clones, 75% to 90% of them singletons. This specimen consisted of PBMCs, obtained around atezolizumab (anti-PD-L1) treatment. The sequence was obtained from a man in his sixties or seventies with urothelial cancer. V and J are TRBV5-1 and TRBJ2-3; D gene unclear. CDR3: CASSFSGLTSTDTQYF. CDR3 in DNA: TGCGCCAGCAGCTTCTCCGGTCTAACTAGCACAGATACGCAGTATTTT.